The T cell receptor (beta chain) described here comes from a study of cytomegalovirus exposure and HLA in healthy donors. Study-level information: Researchers found that roughly 81% of 398 genotyped donors fell within the Caucasian-associated ancestry cluster.

Study-wide findings and caveats: In a later analysis, specific HLA alleles were associated with 15,000 or so TCR beta sequences at a 0.05 false discovery rate. An analysis done earlier found most TCR beta V segments productive about 87% or about 30% of the time.

The PCR used 60 Vbeta and 13 Jbeta primers. Clones were read by immunoSEQ multiplex PCR, and TCRdb kept only the in-frame ones, dropping some. The sample table sets out around 140,000 clones. As concerns this clone: Its specificity is not known.

The CDR3 is 13 residues long. Germline V CDR1 and CDR2: LNHDA, SQIVND (reference sequence). V was cut by 5 bases and J by 6 bases, with 11 bases left in between. The clonotype was recovered from a male donor in good health and CMV-seronegative. The V and J genes are TRBV19 and TRBJ1-5; D unresolved. Sequencing was carried out using PBMCs. CDR3 in amino acids: CASSERGSQPQHF. As DNA, the CDR3 is TGTGCCAGTAGTGAGAGAGGCTCTCAGCCCCAGCATTTT.